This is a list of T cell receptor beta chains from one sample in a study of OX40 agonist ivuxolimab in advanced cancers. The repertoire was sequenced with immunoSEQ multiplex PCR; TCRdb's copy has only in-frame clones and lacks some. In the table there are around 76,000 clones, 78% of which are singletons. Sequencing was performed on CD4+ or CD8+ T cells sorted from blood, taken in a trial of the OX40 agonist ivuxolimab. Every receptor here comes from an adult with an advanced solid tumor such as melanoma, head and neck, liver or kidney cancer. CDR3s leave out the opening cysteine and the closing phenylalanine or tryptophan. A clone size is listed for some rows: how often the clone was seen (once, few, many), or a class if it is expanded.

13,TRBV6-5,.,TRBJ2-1,ATRVGGRAGNEQF
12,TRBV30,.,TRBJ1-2,AWASGTGPDGYT
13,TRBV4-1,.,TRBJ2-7,ASSQPWGQIYEQY
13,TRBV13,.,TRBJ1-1,ASRLTGAANTEAF
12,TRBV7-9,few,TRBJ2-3,ASSRVADTDTQY
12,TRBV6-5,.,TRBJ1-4,ASSYGATNEKLF
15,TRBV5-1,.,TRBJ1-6,ASSLIPIGQGYSPLH
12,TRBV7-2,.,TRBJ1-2,ASSLDREGYGYT
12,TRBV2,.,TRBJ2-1,ASSSLAGGSEQF
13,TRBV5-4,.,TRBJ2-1,ASSLGLANYNEQF
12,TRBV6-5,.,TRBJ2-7,ATARGTGALEQY
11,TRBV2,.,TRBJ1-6,ASRGTGDSPLH
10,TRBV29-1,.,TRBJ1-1,SLQVSRTEAF
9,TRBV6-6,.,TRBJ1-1,ASSYSGEAF
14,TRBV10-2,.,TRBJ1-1,ASTDLYAGANTEAF
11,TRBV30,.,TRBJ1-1,AMGRTMNTEAF
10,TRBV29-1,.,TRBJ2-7,SVAGTTYEQY
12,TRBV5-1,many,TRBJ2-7,ASSASGRIDEQY
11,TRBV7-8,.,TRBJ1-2,ASSLETGVGYT
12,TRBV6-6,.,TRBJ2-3,ASSWRGSTDTQY
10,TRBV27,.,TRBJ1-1,ASSPQTGDAF
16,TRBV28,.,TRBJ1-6,ASSPGPGRSSYNSPLH
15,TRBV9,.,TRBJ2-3,ASSFRGVAGGADTQY
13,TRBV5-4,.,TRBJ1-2,ASSPQGNSNYGYT
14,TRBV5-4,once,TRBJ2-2,ASSQEGGANTGELF
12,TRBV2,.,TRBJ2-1,ASSEVKRVGEQF
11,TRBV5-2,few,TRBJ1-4,ASSRVANEKLF
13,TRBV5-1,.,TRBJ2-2,ASSLRQDITGELF
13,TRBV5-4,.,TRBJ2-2,ASSAGTGSAGELF
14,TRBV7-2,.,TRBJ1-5,ASSRGPDREGQPQH
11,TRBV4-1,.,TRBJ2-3,ASSQVGTDTQY
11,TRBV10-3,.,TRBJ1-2,AISEAGLYGYT
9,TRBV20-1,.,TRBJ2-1,SPDSYNEQF
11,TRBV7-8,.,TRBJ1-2,ASSLAAREGYT
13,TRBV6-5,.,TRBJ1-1,ASSYSLNLGAEAF
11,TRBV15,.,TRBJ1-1,ATSQTGNTEAF